This T cell receptor beta chain was profiled in a study of blood T cell repertoires in COVID-19. Study information: Samples taken during acute and convalescent COVID-19 were collected in the United States, Italy and Spain.

As processed by the authors: Estimated nucleated cell counts came from reference gene primer amplification. Profiled with immunoSEQ multiplex PCR; TCRdb holds only in-frame clones, not every one. V and J calls and clone size are those listed in that table; D and trimming were worked out from the DNA. This sample has about 90,000 clones, with 85% to 95% found just once. This CDR3 has 13 residues. Trimming removed 6 bases from V and 6 bases from J; junction bases left unmatched: 5. Germline V lookup: CDR1 MNHEY, CDR2 SVGEGT. Only a few counts were recorded for this clone. The sample was peripheral blood. The receptor was derived from a human donor with active COVID-19. The donor label of this sample is uncertain. The gene calls are TRBV6-2 or TRBV6-3 and TRBJ1-5; 7 bases align to TRBD1. CDR3 protein: CASRYTGAQPQHF. The DNA of the CDR3 is TGTGCCAGCAGGTACACAGGGGCTCAGCCCCAGCATTTT.